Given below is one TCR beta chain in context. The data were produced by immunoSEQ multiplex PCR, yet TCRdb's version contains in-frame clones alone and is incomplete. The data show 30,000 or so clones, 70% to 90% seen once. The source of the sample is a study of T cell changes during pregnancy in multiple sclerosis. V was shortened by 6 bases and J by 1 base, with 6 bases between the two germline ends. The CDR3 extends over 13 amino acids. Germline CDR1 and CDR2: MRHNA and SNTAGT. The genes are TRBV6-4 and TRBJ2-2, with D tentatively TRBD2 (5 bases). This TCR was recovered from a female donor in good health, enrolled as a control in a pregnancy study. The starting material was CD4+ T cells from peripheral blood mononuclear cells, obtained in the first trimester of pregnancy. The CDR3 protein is CASSAGNTGELFF. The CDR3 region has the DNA TGTGCCAGCAGCGCGGGGAACACCGGGGAGCTGTTTTTT.